This TCR beta chain is from a study of Ad26.COV2.S vaccination and SARS-CoV-2 variants. Described treatment: 19 received Ad26.COV2.S at low or high dose, single or two shots; about 5 received placebo; per-sample allocation not given. Day 63 after the first injection of vaccine or placebo was the sampling time. Clones were read by immunoSEQ multiplex PCR, and TCRdb kept only the in-frame ones, dropping some. The profile covers 350,000 to 500,000 clones, with more than 75% appearing a single time and approximately 4% taken by the ten largest. Deletions cut 4 bases from V and 7 bases from J, with 11 bases between. The germline gives CDR1 MGHDK, CDR2 SYGVNS. CDR3 length: 13 residues. Whole-study findings and limits: Researchers cautioned that TCR breadth and depth analyses may have underestimated total T cell responses.

This clone has a handful of counts. The target antigen is unknown. The clonotype was recovered from a person aged 18-60 years who received the Ad26.COV2.S COVID-19 vaccine or a placebo. The sequenced sample was peripheral blood, obtained in a trial of Ad26.COV2.S vaccine versus placebo. The V and J genes are TRBV25-1 and TRBJ2-1; no clear D gene. The CDR3 is CASSARALNEQFF. For the CDR3, the DNA is TGTGCCAGCAGTGCCCGGGCTCTTAATGAGCAGTTCTTC.